The clone carrying this T cell receptor (beta chain) was counted at least ten times. The data are from a study of T cell repertoires in cytomegalovirus infection. CDR3 length: 14 residues. The germline V gene encodes CDR1 MNHNS and CDR2 SASEGT. V shed 6 bases and J shed 6 bases, with 17 bases lying between them. Each CDR3 protein gets one entry after TCRdb re-called the reads with MiXCR. The sample has hundreds of thousands of distinct CDR3 sequences, under 20% seen once. Sequenced sample: PBMCs. The receptor's source is a human donor in good health (CMV status not recorded). Some clones in this sample may be carry-over from other donors' samples. This chain links TRBV6-1 with TRBJ1-2, with a weak D call TRBD1 (5 bases). DNA of the CDR3: TGTGCCAGCAGAAAGGCGACAGACGGCCATGGCTACACCTTC. Its protein is CASRKATDGHGYTF.